Below, one TCR beta chain is given with its context. The target antigen is unknown. Assay: immunoSEQ multiplex PCR; the TCRdb copy retains only in-frame clones and omits some. The sample shows more than 25,000 clones, about 78% of them seen only once. This sample was taken from a study of cytotoxic CD8 clonotypes in ibrutinib-treated CLL. Findings of the study overall: Starting clonality was above that of age-matched healthy donors and tracked circulating CD8+ T-cell counts.

Germline V CDR1 and CDR2: LGHNA, YSLEER. J gave up 6 bases and V 4 bases, and 6 bases lay outside the gene matches. The CDR3 has 14 residues. The chain joins TRBV4-3 to TRBJ1-2; 9 bases map to TRBD1. This specimen consisted of PBMCs, obtained after 36 months of ibrutinib treatment. The source is a human donor with chronic lymphocytic leukemia. This CDR3 is CASSPWTGVDGYTF. The CDR3 region has the DNA TGCGCCAGCAGCCCTTGGACAGGGGTGGATGGCTACACCTTC.